The present T cell receptor beta chain was sequenced within a study of blood T cells in healthy people across ages. Combining a sample-barcoded 5' primer with a J-beta primer mix, a second PCR ran for 7 to 11 cycles. From the 5' RACE reads, TCRdb called clonotypes with MiXCR, one entry per CDR3 protein. Of some 1 million distinct CDR3 sequences listed, under 55% are singletons. This clonotype was picked up a small number of times. This CDR3 is 18 amino acids long. Trimming took off 1 base at V and 8 bases at J, with 21 bases between the two ends. Germline CDR1 MNHEY, CDR2 SMNVEV (reference sequence). Donation came from healthy Caucasian individuals in Russia who were aged about 6 to 95.

The chain links TRBV27 to TRBJ1-6; TRBD1 might be the D (5 bases). What was sequenced was blood. The clonotype was recovered from a woman aged 55 to 70 in good health. The CDR3 loop is CASSLWGVRVNVDSPLHF. The CDR3 DNA reads TGTGCCAGCAGTTTATGGGGCGTCAGGGTTAATGTGGATTCACCCCTCCACTTT.